These 22 T cell receptor beta chains originate from one sample sequenced in a study of Ad26.COV2.S vaccination and SARS-CoV-2 variants. Regarding treatment: some 20 received Ad26.COV2.S at low or high dose, single or two shots; about five received placebo; per-sample allocation not given. Following the first vaccine or placebo injection, samples were taken on day 63. Profiling relied on immunoSEQ multiplex PCR, and the TCRdb table lists in-frame clones only, not all of them. The sample holds over 300,000 clones; roughly 85% are singletons and the top ten take 7% to 9.5%. The sample in question was peripheral blood, obtained in a trial of Ad26.COV2.S vaccine versus placebo. Every receptor here comes from a person aged 18-60 years who received the Ad26.COV2.S COVID-19 vaccine or a placebo.

The chain combines TRBV25-1 with TRBJ1-2; no clear D gene. The CDR3 has 11 residues. The germline V gene encodes CDR1 MGHDK and CDR2 SYGVNS. The germline V and J ends were trimmed by 0 bases and 8 bases, with 4 bases remaining between them. The CDR3 sequence: CASSEYEGYTF. The CDR3 DNA reads as TGTGCCAGCAGTGAATACGAGGGCTACACCTTC.

This clone was counted once. The V call is TRBV4-1, the J call TRBJ1-1, with 12 bases lining up with TRBD1. This CDR3 contains 16 residues. The V gene's germline CDR1 is MGHRA and CDR2 YSYEKL. After removal of 4 bases from V and 3 bases from J, the junction contained 6 bases not matched to a gene. The CDR3 nucleotides read TGCGCCAGCAGCCGCGCGGGACAGGGGGCTCACACTGAAGCTTTCTTT. It specifies CASSRAGQGAHTEAFF.

The rearrangement links TRBV18 to TRBJ1-5; D remains ambiguous. The CDR3 runs 16 residues. Germline values: CDR1 KGHSH, CDR2 LQKENI. The V end lost 0 bases, the J end lost 4 bases, and 13 bases lay between the germline ends. The CDR3 loop reads CASSPPGGQSNQPQHF. The DNA of the CDR3 is TGTGCCAGCTCACCACCGGGCGGGCAGTCGAATCAGCCCCAGCATTTT.

This chain links TRBV2 with TRBJ2-5; D ambiguous. In germline, CDR1 is SNHLY, CDR2 FYNNEI. Trimming stripped 6 bases from V and 4 bases from J, with 15 bases between. The CDR3 consists of 14 residues. The CDR3 coding sequence is TGTGCCAGCAGCGCGTGGTCCCTATTAGAGACCCAGTACTTC. Protein: CASSAWSLLETQYF.

V usage is TRBV11-3 and J usage is TRBJ2-7, with D hard to call. From germline, CDR1 is SGHNT and CDR2 YENEEA. Trimming shortened V by 5 bases and J by 8 bases, and 13 bases separated the two germline ends. The length of the CDR3 is 12 residues. Here the CDR3 DNA reads TGTGCCAGCAGCCCCGGGCCTCGGCAGCAGTACTTC. This gives the protein CASSPGPRQQYF. The full variable domain, rest sourced from reference TRBV11-3 and TRBJ2-7, is EAGVVQSPRYKIIEKKQPVAFWCNPISGHNTLYWYLQNLGQGPELLIRYENEEAVDDSQLPKDRFSAERLKGVDSTLKIQPAELGDSAVYLCASSPGPRQQYFGPGTRLTVT.

The rearrangement joins TRBV5-4 to TRBJ1-1, with TRBD1 matching 7 bases. The CDR3 totals 13 residues. Germline V lookup: CDR1 SGHNT, CDR2 YYREEE (reference sequence). V dropped 3 bases and J dropped 8; count of bases not matched to a gene: 7. This CDR3 reads CASSSPGTAEAFF. In DNA, the CDR3 is TGTGCCAGCAGCTCTCCCGGGACAGCCGAAGCTTTCTTT. Full variable domain (remainder filled in from reference TRBV5-4 and TRBJ1-1): ETGVTQSPTHLIKTRGQQVTLRCSSQSGHNTVSWYQQALGQGPQFIFQYYREEENGRGNFPPRFSGLQFPNYSSELNVNALELDDSALYLCASSSPGTAEAFFGQGTRLTVV.

The rearrangement joins TRBV11-2 to TRBJ1-2; possibly TRBD1 for D (6 bases). V lost 5 bases to trimming and J lost 7 bases, with 11 bases between them. Per the germline V gene, CDR1 is SGHAT and CDR2 is FQNNGV. The CDR3 extends over 12 amino acids. As DNA, the CDR3 is TGTGCCAGCAGCCTCTCGACAGGTGGCTACACCTTC. Translating gives CASSLSTGGYTF.

The table lists this clone with a few counts. The chain employs TRBV5-1 and TRBJ2-7; the D gene could be TRBD1 or TRBD2 (5 bases each). Germline V CDR1 and CDR2: SGHRS, YFSETQ. CDR3 length equals 15 residues. Trimming removed 2 bases from V and 5 bases from J, with 17 bases in between. The chain's CDR3 is CASSLGDGAQNEQYF. The CDR3 DNA sequence: TGCGCCAGCAGCTTAGGGGACGGAGCCCAAAACGAGCAGTACTTC.

This chain links TRBV5-4 with TRBJ1-2, with TRBD1 matching 9 bases. CDR1 and CDR2 from the germline V gene are SGHNT and YYREEE (reference sequence). J lost 8 bases, V lost 4 bases, and 6 bases had no gene match. The CDR3 extends over 13 amino acids. CDR3 nucleotides: TGTGCCAGCAGCAGCCCGACAGGGGGAGGCTACACCTTC. Translating it yields CASSSPTGGGYTF. Supplemented by reference TRBV5-4 and TRBJ1-2, the full variable domain reads ETGVTQSPTHLIKTRGQQVTLRCSSQSGHNTVSWYQQALGQGPQFIFQYYREEENGRGNFPPRFSGLQFPNYSSELNVNALELDDSALYLCASSSPTGGGYTFGSGTRLTVV.

The chain joins TRBV4-1 to TRBJ1-1; 7 positions match TRBD1. Germline trimming cut 4 bases from V and 4 bases from J; bases unmatched to any gene: 15. This CDR3 is built from 17 residues. Germline V gives CDR1 MGHRA, CDR2 YSYEKL. The CDR3 DNA reads as TGCGCCAGCAGCCTAACTCCAAACACAGGGGTGAGCACTGAAGCTTTCTTT. Amino acids: CASSLTPNTGVSTEAFF.

The chain uses TRBV9 and TRBJ1-1; D possibly corresponds to TRBD1 (5 bases). The CDR3 runs 14 residues. Germline V gene sequence: CDR1 SGDLS, CDR2 YYNGEE. V was clipped by 1 base and J by 4 bases, with 11 bases between them. The CDR3 sequence is CASSVQGWGTEAFF. CDR3 coding DNA: TGTGCCAGCAGCGTACAGGGATGGGGCACTGAAGCTTTCTTT.

The chain employs TRBV5-1 and TRBJ2-5; possibly TRBD2 for D (5 bases). The CDR3 runs to 15 residues. Germline CDR1 reads SGHRS; CDR2 reads YFSETQ. The V and J ends lost 0 bases and 5 bases respectively, with 14 bases between them. The CDR3: CASSLDGLRRETQYF. The DNA of the CDR3 is TGCGCCAGCAGCTTGGATGGACTCAGGCGGGAGACCCAGTACTTC. The complete variable domain, with remaining parts taken from reference TRBV5-1 and TRBJ2-5, reads KAGVTQTPRYLIKTRGQQVTLSCSPISGHRSVSWYQQTPGQGLQFLFEYFSETQRNKGNFPGRFSGRQFSNSRSEMNVSTLELGDSALYLCASSLDGLRRETQYFGPGTRLLVL.

Here the CDR3 DNA reads TGTGCCAGCAGTTTTGGTAAACAAAAGGGGGCTTTCTTT. This gives the protein CASSFGKQKGAFF. The gene calls are TRBV27 and TRBJ1-1, with D maybe TRBD1 (5 bases). Trimming cost V 3 bases and J 11 bases, with 16 bases left between them. This CDR3 spans 13 amino acids. Germline V lookup: CDR1 MNHEY, CDR2 SMNVEV (reference sequence).

The chain combines TRBV24-1 with TRBJ2-1; TRBD2 matches 11 bases. CDR1 and CDR2 from the germline V gene are KGHDR and SFDVKD. CDR3 length: 16 amino acids. J was trimmed by 4 bases and V by 4 bases; bases with no gene match: 5. CDR3 coding DNA: TGTGCCACCAGTGACCGACTAGCGGGACGTTACAATGAGCAGTTCTTC. Translating gives CATSDRLAGRYNEQFF.

This chain connects TRBV5-6 to TRBJ2-3, with unresolved D. Trimming took off 6 bases at V and 2 bases at J, with 19 bases between the two ends. From germline, CDR1 is SGHDT and CDR2 YYEEEE. This CDR3 has 16 amino acids. DNA of the CDR3: TGTGCCAGCACCCGGGTATCAGAGTTACCCACAGATACGCAGTATTTT. Amino acid sequence: CASTRVSELPTDTQYF.

V gene TRBV27 combines with J gene TRBJ1-2; D is unresolved. Trimming took 0 bases from V and 0 from J, leaving 8 bases between them. Germline CDR1 MNHEY, CDR2 SMNVEV (reference sequence). This CDR3 region has 15 residues. CDR3 amino acids: CASSLSAGTNYGYTF. In nucleotides, the CDR3 is TGTGCCAGCAGTTTATCGGCAGGTACTAACTATGGCTACACCTTC.

J is TRBJ1-1 and V is TRBV21-1; the D call TRBD1 from the table was never checked on the DNA. TRBV21-1 has pseudogene status. CDR3 length: 17 amino acids. This CDR3 is CASSFRGIVSENTEAFF. For the CDR3, the DNA is TGTGCCAGCAGCTTCAGGGGTATTGTGTCGGAGAACACTGAAGCTTTCTTT.

The chain recombines TRBV5-6 with TRBJ2-1; D gene ambiguous. The CDR3 is made up of 11 amino acids. CDR1 and CDR2 (germline): SGHDT, YYEEEE. V was clipped by 8 bases and J by 0 bases, with 3 bases between them. CDR3: CASFSYNEQFF. The CDR3 bases are TGTGCCAGTTTCTCCTACAATGAGCAGTTCTTC. The complete variable domain, with remaining parts taken from reference TRBV5-6 and TRBJ2-1, reads DAGVTQSPTHLIKTRGQQVTLRCSPKSGHDTVSWYQQALGQGPQFIFQYYEEEERQRGNFPDRFSGHQFPNYSSELNVNALLLGDSALYLCASFSYNEQFFGPGTRLTVL.

The chain has TRBV2 and TRBJ1-6; D is unclear. The CDR3 is made up of 12 amino acids. Trimming took off 1 base at V and 9 bases at J, with 4 bases between the two ends. Germline V gives CDR1 SNHLY, CDR2 FYNNEI. CDR3 amino acids: CASSEGGSPLHF. DNA for the CDR3: TGTGCCAGCAGTGAAGGGGGTTCACCCCTCCACTTT. Combining the CDR3 with reference TRBV2 and TRBJ1-6 gives the whole variable domain EPEVTQTPSHQVTQMGQEVILRCVPISNHLYFYWYRQILGQKVEFLVSFYNNEISEKSEIFDDQFSVERPDGSNFTLKIRSTKLEDSAMYFCASSEGGSPLHFGNGTRLTVT.

The chain uses TRBV9 and TRBJ1-2; D remains unclear. The ends were cut back, 0 bases at V and 3 bases at J, with 6 bases in the middle. The germline CDR1 and CDR2 sequences are SGDLS and YYNGEE. This CDR3 is built from 13 residues. Here the CDR3 DNA reads TGTGCCAGCAGCGTAGGAGAAGACTATGGCTACACCTTC. It is translated as CASSVGEDYGYTF.

This clone was counted once. This rearrangement joins TRBV4-1 to TRBJ2-5; possible D gene TRBD2, 6 bases. This CDR3 has 14 amino acids. Germline V lookup: CDR1 MGHRA, CDR2 YSYEKL. Trimming cost V 2 bases and J 5 bases, with 12 bases left between them. The CDR3 DNA follows: TGCGCCAGCAGCCAAAACGCGGGGTGGGAGACCCAGTACTTC. As protein: CASSQNAGWETQYF.

This chain uses TRBV18 with TRBJ2-3, with TRBD2 matching 13 bases. J was trimmed by 3 bases and V by 6 bases; bases with no gene match: 3. Looked up from germline, CDR1 is KGHSH and CDR2 is LQKENI. The CDR3 covers 15 residues. DNA of the CDR3: TGTGCCAGCTCTGGACTAGCGGGAGCGACAGATACGCAGTATTTT. Translated: CASSGLAGATDTQYF.